The 10 T cell receptor beta chains in this list originate from one sample, sequenced in a study of spatial heterogeneity in lung cancer. Time point given: blood at routine non-recurrence follow-up after resection. Without sorting, whole RNA was sequenced from tumor, nontumor lung or frozen PBMC. TCRdb redid the calling of the 5' RACE reads with MiXCR, one entry per CDR3 protein. The table records roughly 120,000 distinct CDR3 sequences, more than 10% of them present only once. The sequencing here drew on PBMCs, taken at follow-up. All receptors come from a male donor with early-stage non-small cell lung cancer.

This clonotype came up a few times. V usage is TRBV11-2 and J usage is TRBJ2-1; no firm D call. The V end was cut by 2 bases, the J end by 0 bases, with 8 bases between. Looked up from germline, CDR1 is SGHAT and CDR2 is FQNNGV. The CDR3 runs to 15 residues. As DNA, the CDR3 is TGTGCCAGCAGCTTAATTGTCAGCTCCTACAATGAGCAGTTCTTC. Protein product: CASSLIVSSYNEQFF.

This clonotype showed up just a few times. The chain carries TRBV27 and TRBJ2-1; 11 bases agree with TRBD2. Unmatched junction bases numbered 4, after V lost 2 bases and J lost 4 bases. Germline V gene lookup returns CDR1 MNHEY and CDR2 SMNVEV (reference sequence). The CDR3 sequence is 16 residues long. CDR3 sequence (DNA): TGTGCCAGCAGTTTACTAGCGGGGGGACAATACAATGAGCAGTTCTTC. The encoded protein is CASSLLAGGQYNEQFF.

The V call is TRBV14, the J call TRBJ1-1; 7 bases agree with TRBD1. The CDR3 length is 14 residues. The V segment lost 4 bases and the J segment 3 bases; nucleotides outside the gene matches: 5. Germline V gives CDR1 SGHDN, CDR2 FVKESK. CDR3 sequence: CASSPGRGYTEAFF. The CDR3, as DNA: TGTGCCAGCAGCCCGGGCAGGGGGTACACTGAAGCTTTCTTT.

CDR3 in DNA: TGCGCCAGCAGCTTGGCCGGGTTGAGCACTGAAGCTTTCTTT. It translates to CASSLAGLSTEAFF. The chain joins TRBV5-1 to TRBJ1-1; D uncertain. CDR1 is SGHRS and CDR2 is YFSETQ in the germline V gene. V was trimmed by 0 bases and J by 4 bases, leaving 10 bases between them. This CDR3 contains 14 residues.

This clonotype was observed at least ten times. This chain connects TRBV20-1 to TRBJ2-1; 8 nucleotides line up with TRBD1. The CDR3 is 15 residues long. V lost 6 bases, J lost 0 bases, and 7 bases stayed unmatched. Looked up from germline, CDR1 is DFQATT and CDR2 is SNEGSKA (reference sequence). CDR3 amino acids: CSALGGQASYNEQFF. CDR3 DNA: TGCAGTGCCTTGGGGGGACAGGCCTCCTACAATGAGCAGTTCTTC.

This clonotype was seen a few times. The gene calls are TRBV11-3 and TRBJ1-6; the D gene is possibly TRBD1 (5 bases). The V gene lost 6 bases and the J gene lost 7 bases, with 13 bases spanning the gap. The length of the CDR3 is 14 residues. Germline-derived CDR1 and CDR2 are SGHNT and YENEEA. CDR3 in DNA: TGTGCCAGCAGGGGGGTCGGGTACAATTCACCCCTCCACTTT. It specifies CASRGVGYNSPLHF.

This clonotype appeared a few times. The chain uses TRBV5-1 and TRBJ2-2; 12 positions agree with TRBD2. This CDR3 has 15 residues. After removal of 5 bases from V and 4 bases from J, the junction contained 3 bases not matched to a gene. Germline V gene data show CDR1 as SGHRS and CDR2 as YFSETQ. The CDR3 region is CASRETSGGTGELFF. The CDR3 nucleotides read TGCGCCAGCAGGGAGACTAGCGGGGGCACCGGGGAGCTGTTTTTT. The full variable domain, its missing parts supplied by reference TRBV5-1 and TRBJ2-2, is KAGVTQTPRYLIKTRGQQVTLSCSPISGHRSVSWYQQTPGQGLQFLFEYFSETQRNKGNFPGRFSGRQFSNSRSEMNVSTLELGDSALYLCASRETSGGTGELFFGEGSRLTVL.

This clonotype was seen a handful of times. V gene TRBV7-9 combines with J gene TRBJ2-2; a possible D gene is TRBD1 (6 bases). Trimming shortened V by 3 bases and J by 1 base, and 15 bases separated the two germline ends. Germline assignment: CDR1 SEHNR and CDR2 FQNEAQ (reference sequence). There are 17 residues in the CDR3. The CDR3 here is CASSFPPGTLNTGELFF. DNA of the CDR3: TGTGCCAGCAGCTTCCCGCCCGGGACATTGAACACCGGGGAGCTGTTTTTT.

This clonotype was recorded a few times. V gene TRBV7-9 combines with J gene TRBJ1-1; 8 bases map to TRBD1. The germline V gene encodes CDR1 SEHNR and CDR2 FQNEAQ (reference sequence). CDR3 length: 15 amino acids. The V gene end was trimmed by 5 bases and the J gene end by 4 bases; junction bases not matched to a gene: 9. The CDR3 bases are TGTGCCAGCAGCCATTACAGGGGGTCAAGCACTGAAGCTTTCTTT. Encoded protein: CASSHYRGSSTEAFF.

This chain joins TRBV18 and TRBJ1-2; D call uncertain. Trimming shortened V by 6 bases and J by 1 base, and 15 bases separated the two germline ends. CDR1 KGHSH and CDR2 LQKENI come from the germline V gene. There are 15 residues in the CDR3. The CDR3 region is CASSSQDRVNYGYTF. Here the CDR3 DNA reads TGTGCCAGCTCGTCCCAGGATAGAGTTAACTATGGCTACACCTTC. The full variable domain, its missing parts supplied by reference TRBV18 and TRBJ1-2, is NAGVMQNPRHLVRRRGQEARLRCSPMKGHSHVYWYRQLPEEGLKFMVYLQKENIIDESGMPKERFSAEFPKEGPSILRIQQVVRGDSAAYFCASSSQDRVNYGYTFGSGTRLTVV.